Here is one T cell receptor (beta chain) with its context. Its antigen is undetermined. The CDR3 runs to 17 residues. V was cut by 0 bases and J by 6 bases, with 17 bases left in between. The germline V gene has CDR1 LGHNA and CDR2 YNFKEQ. This record comes from a study of OX40 agonist ivuxolimab in advanced cancers. Study information: Partial responses were achieved by three patients, of whom one had hepatocellular carcinoma and two had cutaneous melanoma. General study points: There were also nonresponders showing low normalized T-cell clonal expansion.

Anyone with autoimmune disease history or systemic immunosuppression was excluded. The repertoire was sequenced with immunoSEQ multiplex PCR; TCRdb's copy has only in-frame clones and lacks some. The data contain 17,000 or so clones, around 70% of them singletons. This sample comprised CD4+ or CD8+ T cells sorted from blood, obtained in a trial of the OX40 agonist ivuxolimab. V is TRBV4-2 and J is TRBJ2-2; possibly TRBD1 for D (5 bases). The sequence was collected from an adult with an advanced solid tumor such as melanoma, head and neck, liver or kidney cancer. The CDR3 DNA reads as TGTGCCAGCAGCCAAGATGCGCAGGGAAGAGGAGCCGGGGAGCTGTTTTTT. As protein: CASSQDAQGRGAGELFF.